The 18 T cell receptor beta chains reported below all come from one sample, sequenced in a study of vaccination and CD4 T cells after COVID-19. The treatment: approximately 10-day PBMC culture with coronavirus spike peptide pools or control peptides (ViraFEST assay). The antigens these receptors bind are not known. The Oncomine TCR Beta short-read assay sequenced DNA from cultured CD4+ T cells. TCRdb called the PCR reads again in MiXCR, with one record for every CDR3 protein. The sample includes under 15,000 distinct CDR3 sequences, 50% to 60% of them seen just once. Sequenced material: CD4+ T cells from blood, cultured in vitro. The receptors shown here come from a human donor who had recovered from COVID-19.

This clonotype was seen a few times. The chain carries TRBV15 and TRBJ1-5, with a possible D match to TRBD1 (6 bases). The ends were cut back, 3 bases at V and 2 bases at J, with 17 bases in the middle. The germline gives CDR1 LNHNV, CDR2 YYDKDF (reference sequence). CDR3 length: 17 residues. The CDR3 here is CATSRALGGLGNQPQHF. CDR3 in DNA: TGTGCCACCAGCAGGGCCCTCGGGGGGCTCGGCAATCAGCCCCAGCATTTT.

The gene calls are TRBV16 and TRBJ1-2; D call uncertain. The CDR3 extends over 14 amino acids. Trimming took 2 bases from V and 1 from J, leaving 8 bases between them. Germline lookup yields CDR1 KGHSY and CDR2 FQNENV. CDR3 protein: CASSQVAGNYGYTF. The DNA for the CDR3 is TGTGCCAGCAGCCAAGTGGCGGGTAACTATGGCTACACCTTC.

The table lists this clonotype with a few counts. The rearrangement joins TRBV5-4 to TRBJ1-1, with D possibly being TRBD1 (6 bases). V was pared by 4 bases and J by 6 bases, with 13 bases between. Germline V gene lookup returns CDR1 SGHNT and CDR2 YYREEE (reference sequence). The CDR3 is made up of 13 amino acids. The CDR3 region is CASSRTQGSEAFF. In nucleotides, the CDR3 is TGTGCCAGCAGCCGCACTCAGGGGTCTGAAGCTTTCTTT.

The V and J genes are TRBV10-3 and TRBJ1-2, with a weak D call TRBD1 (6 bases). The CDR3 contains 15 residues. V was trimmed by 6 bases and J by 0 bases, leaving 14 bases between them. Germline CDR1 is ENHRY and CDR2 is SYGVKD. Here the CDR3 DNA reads TGTGCCATCAGGCCCCGGACAGTAGCTAACTATGGCTACACCTTC. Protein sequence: CAIRPRTVANYGYTF.

The CDR3 protein is CASSSHDRAMNTEAFF. The CDR3 DNA reads TGTGCCAGCAGTTCCCACGACAGGGCCATGAACACTGAAGCTTTCTTT. This chain connects TRBV28 to TRBJ1-1; 7 positions match TRBD1. This CDR3 has 16 amino acids. From germline, CDR1 is MDHEN and CDR2 SYDVKM. The ends lost 4 bases at V and 0 bases at J; junction bases unmatched: 8.

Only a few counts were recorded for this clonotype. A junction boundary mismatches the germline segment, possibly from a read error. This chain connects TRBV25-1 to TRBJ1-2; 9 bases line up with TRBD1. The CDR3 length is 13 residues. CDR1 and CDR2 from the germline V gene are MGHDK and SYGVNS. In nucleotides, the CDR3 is TGTGCCAGCTGTGACAGGGGGAACTATGGCTACACCTTC. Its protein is CASCDRGNYGYTF.

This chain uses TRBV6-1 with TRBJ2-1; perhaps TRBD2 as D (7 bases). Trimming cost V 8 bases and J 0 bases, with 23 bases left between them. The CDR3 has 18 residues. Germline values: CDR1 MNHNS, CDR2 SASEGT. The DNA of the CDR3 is TGTGCCAGCTCCGCGCAAGCAGGGAGGGGGGGCTCCTACAATGAGCAGTTCTTC. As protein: CASSAQAGRGGSYNEQFF.

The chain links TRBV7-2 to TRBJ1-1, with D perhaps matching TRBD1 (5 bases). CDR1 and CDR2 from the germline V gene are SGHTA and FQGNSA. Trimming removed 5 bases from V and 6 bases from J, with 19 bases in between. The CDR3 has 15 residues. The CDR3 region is CASSQGPYMGAEAFF. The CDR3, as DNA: TGTGCCAGCAGCCAGGGACCCTATATGGGGGCTGAAGCTTTCTTT.

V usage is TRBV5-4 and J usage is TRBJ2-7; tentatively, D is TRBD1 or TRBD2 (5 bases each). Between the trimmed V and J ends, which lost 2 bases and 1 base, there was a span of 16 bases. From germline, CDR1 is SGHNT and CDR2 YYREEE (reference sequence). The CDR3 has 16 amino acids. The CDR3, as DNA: TGTGCCAGCAGCTTAGCCTCCGGGACGTTGTCCTACGAGCAGTACTTC. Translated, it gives CASSLASGTLSYEQYF.

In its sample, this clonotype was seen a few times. The CDR3 spells CASSIERTMSNYGYTF. CDR3 bases: TGTGCCAGTAGTATAGAGCGAACGATGTCTAACTATGGCTACACCTTC. The V call is TRBV19, the J call TRBJ1-2; D gene ambiguous. This CDR3 spans 16 amino acids. The V end lost 0 bases, the J end lost 0 bases, and 11 bases lay between the germline ends. Germline loops: CDR1 LNHDA, CDR2 SQIVND (reference sequence).

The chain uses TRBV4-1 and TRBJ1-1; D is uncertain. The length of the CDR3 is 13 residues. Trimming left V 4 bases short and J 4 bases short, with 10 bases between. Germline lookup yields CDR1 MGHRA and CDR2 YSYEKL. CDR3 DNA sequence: TGCGCCAGCAGCCGCGGGAGGAGCACTGAAGCTTTCTTT. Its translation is CASSRGRSTEAFF.

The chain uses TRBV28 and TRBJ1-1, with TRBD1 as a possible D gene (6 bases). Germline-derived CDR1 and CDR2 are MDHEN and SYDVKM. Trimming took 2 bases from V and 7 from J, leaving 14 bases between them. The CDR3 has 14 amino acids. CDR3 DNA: TGTGCCAGCAGTTTAGGGGGCGCAATAGGTGAAGCTTTCTTT. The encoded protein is CASSLGGAIGEAFF.

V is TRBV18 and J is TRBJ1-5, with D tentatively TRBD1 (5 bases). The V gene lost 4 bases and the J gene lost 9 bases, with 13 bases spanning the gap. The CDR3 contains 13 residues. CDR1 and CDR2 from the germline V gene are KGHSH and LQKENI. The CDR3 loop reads CASSQDTGGPQHF. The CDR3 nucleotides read TGTGCCAGCTCACAAGACACCGGGGGGCCCCAGCATTTT.

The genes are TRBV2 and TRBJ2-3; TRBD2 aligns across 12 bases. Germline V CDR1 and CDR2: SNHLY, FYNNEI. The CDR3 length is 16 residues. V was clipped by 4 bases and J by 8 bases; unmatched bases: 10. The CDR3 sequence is CASSGASGRAFGTQYF. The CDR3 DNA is TGTGCCAGCAGTGGGGCTAGCGGGAGGGCCTTCGGTACGCAGTATTTT.

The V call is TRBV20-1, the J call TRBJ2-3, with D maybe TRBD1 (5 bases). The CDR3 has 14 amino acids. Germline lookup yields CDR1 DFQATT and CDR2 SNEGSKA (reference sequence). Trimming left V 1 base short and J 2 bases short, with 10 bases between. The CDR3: CSARANRFTDTQYF. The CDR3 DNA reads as TGCAGTGCTAGAGCGAACAGGTTCACAGATACGCAGTATTTT.

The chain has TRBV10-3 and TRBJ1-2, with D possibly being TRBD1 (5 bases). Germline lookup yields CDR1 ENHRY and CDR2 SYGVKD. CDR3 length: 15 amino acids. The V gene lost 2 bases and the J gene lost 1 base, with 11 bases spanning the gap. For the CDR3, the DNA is TGTGCCATCAGTGAGCCGGGACTGAGTAACTATGGCTACACCTTC. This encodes CAISEPGLSNYGYTF.

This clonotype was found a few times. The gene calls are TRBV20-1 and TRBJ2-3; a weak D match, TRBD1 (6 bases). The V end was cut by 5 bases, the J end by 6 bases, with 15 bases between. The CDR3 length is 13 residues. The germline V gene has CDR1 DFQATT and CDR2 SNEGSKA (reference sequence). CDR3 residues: CSAPGHYGDTQYF. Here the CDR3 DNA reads TGCAGTGCTCCGGGACACTACGGGGATACGCAGTATTTT.

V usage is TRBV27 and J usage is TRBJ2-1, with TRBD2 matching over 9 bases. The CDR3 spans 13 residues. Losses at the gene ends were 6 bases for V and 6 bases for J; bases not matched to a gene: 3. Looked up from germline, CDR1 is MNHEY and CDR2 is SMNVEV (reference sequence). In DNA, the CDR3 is TGTGCCAGCAGGTCTAGCGGGACCAATGAGCAGTTCTTC. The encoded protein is CASRSSGTNEQFF.